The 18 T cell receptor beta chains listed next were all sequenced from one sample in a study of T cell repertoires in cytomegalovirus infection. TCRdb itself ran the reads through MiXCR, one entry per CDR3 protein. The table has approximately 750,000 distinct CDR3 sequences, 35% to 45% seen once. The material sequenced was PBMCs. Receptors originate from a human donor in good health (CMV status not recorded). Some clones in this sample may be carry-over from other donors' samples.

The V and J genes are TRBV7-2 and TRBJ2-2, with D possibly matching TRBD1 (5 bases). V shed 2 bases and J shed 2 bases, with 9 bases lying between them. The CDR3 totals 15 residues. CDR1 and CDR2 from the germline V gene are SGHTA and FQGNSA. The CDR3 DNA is TGTGCCAGCAGCTTAACCAGGGATAACACCGGGGAGCTGTTTTTT. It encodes CASSLTRDNTGELFF. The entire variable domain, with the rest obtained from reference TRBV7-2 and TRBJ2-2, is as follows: GAGVSQSPSNKVTEKGKDVELRCDPISGHTALYWYRQSLGQGLEFLIYFQGNSAPDKSGLPSDRFSAERTGGSVSTLTIQRTQQEDSAVYLCASSLTRDNTGELFFGEGSRLTVL.

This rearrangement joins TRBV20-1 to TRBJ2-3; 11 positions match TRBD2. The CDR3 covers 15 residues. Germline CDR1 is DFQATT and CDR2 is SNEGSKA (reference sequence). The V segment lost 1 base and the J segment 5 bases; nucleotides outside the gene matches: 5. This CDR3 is CSARGLAGFGDTQYF. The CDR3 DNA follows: TGCAGTGCTAGAGGACTAGCGGGATTCGGAGATACGCAGTATTTT.

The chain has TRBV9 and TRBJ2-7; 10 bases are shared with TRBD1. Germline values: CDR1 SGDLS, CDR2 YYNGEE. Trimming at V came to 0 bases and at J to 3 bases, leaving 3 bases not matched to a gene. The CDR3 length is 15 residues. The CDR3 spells CASSVAGQGFYEQYF. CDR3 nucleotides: TGTGCCAGCAGCGTAGCGGGACAGGGGTTCTACGAGCAGTACTTC. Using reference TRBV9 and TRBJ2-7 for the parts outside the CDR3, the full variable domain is DSGVTQTPKHLITATGQRVTLRCSPRSGDLSVYWYQQSLDQGLQFLIQYYNGEERAKGNILERFSAQQFPDLHSELNLSSLELGDSALYFCASSVAGQGFYEQYFGPGTRLTVT.

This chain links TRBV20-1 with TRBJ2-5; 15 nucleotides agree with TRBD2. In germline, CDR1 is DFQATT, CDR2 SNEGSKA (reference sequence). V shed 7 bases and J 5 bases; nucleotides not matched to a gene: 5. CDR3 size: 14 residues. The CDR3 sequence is CSVSGTSGGETQYF. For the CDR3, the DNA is TGCAGTGTCTCCGGGACTAGCGGGGGGGAGACCCAGTACTTC.

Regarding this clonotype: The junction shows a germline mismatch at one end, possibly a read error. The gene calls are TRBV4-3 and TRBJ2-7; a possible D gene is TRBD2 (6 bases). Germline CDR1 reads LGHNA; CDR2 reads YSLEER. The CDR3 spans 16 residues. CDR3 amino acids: CSSSRVWGESSYEPSF. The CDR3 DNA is TGCTCAAGCAGCCGAGTGTGGGGGGAGAGCTCCTACGAGCCGTCCTTC.

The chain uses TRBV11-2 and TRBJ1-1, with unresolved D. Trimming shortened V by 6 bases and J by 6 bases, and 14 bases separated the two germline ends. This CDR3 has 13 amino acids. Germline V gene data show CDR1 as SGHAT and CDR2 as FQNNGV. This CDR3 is CASSSNPGAEAFF. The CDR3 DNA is TGTGCCAGCAGTTCGAATCCGGGCGCTGAAGCTTTCTTT.

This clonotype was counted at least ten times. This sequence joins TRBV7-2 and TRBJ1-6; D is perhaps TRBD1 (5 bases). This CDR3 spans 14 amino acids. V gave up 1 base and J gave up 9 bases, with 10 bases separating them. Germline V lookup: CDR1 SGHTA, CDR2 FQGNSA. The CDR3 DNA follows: TGTGCCAGCAGCTTAGGGGCAGGGCGTTCACCCCTCCACTTT. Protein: CASSLGAGRSPLHF.

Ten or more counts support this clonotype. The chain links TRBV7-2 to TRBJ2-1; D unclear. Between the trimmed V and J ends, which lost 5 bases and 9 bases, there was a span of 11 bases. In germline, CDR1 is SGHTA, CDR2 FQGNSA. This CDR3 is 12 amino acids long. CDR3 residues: CASSPARSEQFF. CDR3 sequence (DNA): TGTGCCAGCAGCCCGGCCCGGTCTGAGCAGTTCTTC.

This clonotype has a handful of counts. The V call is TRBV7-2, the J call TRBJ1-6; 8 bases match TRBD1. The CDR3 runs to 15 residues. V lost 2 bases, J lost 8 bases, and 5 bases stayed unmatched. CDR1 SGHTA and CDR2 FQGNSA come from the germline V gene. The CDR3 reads CASSLTQGGYSPLHF. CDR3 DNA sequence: TGTGCCAGCAGCTTAACACAGGGGGGTTATTCACCCCTCCACTTT.

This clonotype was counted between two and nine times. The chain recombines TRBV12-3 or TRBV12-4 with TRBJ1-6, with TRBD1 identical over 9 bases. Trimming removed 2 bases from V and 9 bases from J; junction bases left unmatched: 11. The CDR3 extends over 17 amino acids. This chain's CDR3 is CASSLRDRALSGSPLHF. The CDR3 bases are TGTGCCAGCAGTTTACGGGACAGGGCCTTGAGTGGTTCACCCCTCCACTTT.

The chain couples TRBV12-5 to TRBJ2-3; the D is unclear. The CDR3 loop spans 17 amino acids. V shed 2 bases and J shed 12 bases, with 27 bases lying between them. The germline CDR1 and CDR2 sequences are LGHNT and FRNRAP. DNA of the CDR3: TGTGCTAGTGGTTTGAGCCCCTCACTAACTTTCACAGATCCTCAGTATTTT. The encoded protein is CASGLSPSLTFTDPQYF.

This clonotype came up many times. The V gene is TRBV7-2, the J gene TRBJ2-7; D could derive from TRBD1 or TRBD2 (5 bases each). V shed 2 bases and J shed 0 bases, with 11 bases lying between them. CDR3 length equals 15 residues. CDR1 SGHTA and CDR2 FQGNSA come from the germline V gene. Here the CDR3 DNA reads TGTGCCAGCAGCTTATCGGGGACGAGCTCCTACGAGCAGTACTTC. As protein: CASSLSGTSSYEQYF.

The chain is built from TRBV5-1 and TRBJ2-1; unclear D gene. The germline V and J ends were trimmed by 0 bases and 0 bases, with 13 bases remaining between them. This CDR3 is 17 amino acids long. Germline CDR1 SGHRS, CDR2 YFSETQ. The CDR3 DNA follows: TGCGCCAGCAGCTTGGCCTCTTTGATTAGCTCCTACAATGAGCAGTTCTTC. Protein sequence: CASSLASLISSYNEQFF.

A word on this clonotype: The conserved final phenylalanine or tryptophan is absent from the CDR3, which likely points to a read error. CDR3 protein: CASSLPQGAGGTEAFL. CDR3 in DNA: TGTGCCAGCAGTTTGCCACAGGGGGCGGGCGGCACTGAAGCTTTCTTG. The chain recombines TRBV28 with TRBJ1-1; TRBD1 aligns across 9 bases. The CDR3 is 16 residues long. Germline CDR1 and CDR2: MDHEN and SYDVKM. Trimming took 3 bases from V and 4 from J; bases not matched to a gene: 9.

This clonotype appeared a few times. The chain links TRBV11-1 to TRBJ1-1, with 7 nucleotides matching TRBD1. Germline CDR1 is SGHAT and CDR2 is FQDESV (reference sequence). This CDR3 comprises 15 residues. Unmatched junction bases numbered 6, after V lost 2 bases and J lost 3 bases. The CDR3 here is CASSLRRQGDTEAFF. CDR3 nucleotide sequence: TGTGCCAGCAGCTTACGAAGACAGGGTGACACTGAAGCTTTCTTT. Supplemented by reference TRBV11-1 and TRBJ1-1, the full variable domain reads EAEVAQSPRYKITEKSQAVAFWCDPISGHATLYWYRQILGQGPELLVQFQDESVVDDSQLPKDRFSAERLKGVDSTLKIQPAELGDSAMYLCASSLRRQGDTEAFFGQGTRLTVV.

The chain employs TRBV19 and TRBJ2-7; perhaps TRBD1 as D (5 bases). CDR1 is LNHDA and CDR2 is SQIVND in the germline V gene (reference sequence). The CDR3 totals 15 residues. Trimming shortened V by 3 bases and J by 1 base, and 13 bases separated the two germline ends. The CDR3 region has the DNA TGTGCCAGTAGTATCGGTCAGGGTGGATCCTACGAGCAGTACTTC. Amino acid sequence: CASSIGQGGSYEQYF.

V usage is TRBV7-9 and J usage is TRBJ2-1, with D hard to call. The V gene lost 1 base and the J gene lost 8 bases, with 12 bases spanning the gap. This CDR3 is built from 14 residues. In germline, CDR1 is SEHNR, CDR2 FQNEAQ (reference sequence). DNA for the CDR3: TGTGCCAGCAGCTTAGGGTGGGGAACCCATGAGCAGTTCTTC. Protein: CASSLGWGTHEQFF.

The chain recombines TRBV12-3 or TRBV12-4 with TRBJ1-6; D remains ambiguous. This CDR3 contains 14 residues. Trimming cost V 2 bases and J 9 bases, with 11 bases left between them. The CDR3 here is CASSLTPGGSPLHF. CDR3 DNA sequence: TGTGCCAGCAGTTTAACCCCGGGAGGTTCACCCCTCCACTTT.